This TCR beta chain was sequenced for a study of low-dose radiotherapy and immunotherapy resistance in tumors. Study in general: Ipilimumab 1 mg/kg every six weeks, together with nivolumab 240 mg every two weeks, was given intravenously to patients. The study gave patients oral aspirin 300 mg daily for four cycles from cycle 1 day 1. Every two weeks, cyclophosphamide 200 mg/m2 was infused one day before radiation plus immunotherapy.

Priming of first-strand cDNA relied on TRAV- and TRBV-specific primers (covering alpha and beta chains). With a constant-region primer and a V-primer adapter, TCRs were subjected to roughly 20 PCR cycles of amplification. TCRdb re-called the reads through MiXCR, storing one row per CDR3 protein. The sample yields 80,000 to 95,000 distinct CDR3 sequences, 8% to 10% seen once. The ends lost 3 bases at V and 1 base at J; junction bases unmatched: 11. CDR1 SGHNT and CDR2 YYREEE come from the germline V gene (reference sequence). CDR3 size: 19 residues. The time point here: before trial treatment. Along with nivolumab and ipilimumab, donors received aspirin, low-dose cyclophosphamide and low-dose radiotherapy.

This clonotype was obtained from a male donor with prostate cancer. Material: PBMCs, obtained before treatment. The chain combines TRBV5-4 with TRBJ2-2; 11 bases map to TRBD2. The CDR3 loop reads CASSSGLAGTGGNTGELFF. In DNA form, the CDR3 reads TGTGCCAGCAGCTCCGGACTAGCGGGCACAGGGGGGAACACCGGGGAGCTGTTTTTT.